Below are 25 T cell receptor beta chains sequenced from a single sample in a study of CD8 T cells in ankylosing spondylitis. TCRdb re-called the 5' RACE reads with MiXCR, one entry per CDR3 protein. The sample consists of approximately 220,000 distinct CDR3 sequences, more than 9% of them appearing once. Input material: blood, either unsorted or a sorted T cell fraction (not recorded which). These receptors came from a male donor with ankylosing spondylitis or in good health (not recorded which).

In this sample, this clonotype turned up once. A much larger clone is a single base away; this may be a read error. The genes are TRBV9 and TRBJ2-1; TRBD2 matches at 10 bases. Per germline, CDR1 SGDLS and CDR2 YYNGEE. The CDR3 length is 15 residues. CDR3 protein: CASSVSGGAWNEQSF. The CDR3 nucleotides read TGTGCCAGCAGCGTAAGCGGGGGGGCTTGGAATGAGCAGTCCTTC.

This clonotype was seen a handful of times. The chain links TRBV11-2 to TRBJ2-2; 7 bases align to TRBD1. With V trimmed by 5 bases and J by 4 bases, 7 bases remained unmatched. This CDR3 spans 15 amino acids. CDR1 is SGHAT, CDR2 FQNNGV, per germline. The CDR3, as DNA: TGTGCCAGCAGCCCCGGGGACAGACCCACCGGGGAGCTGTTTTTT. Translation gives CASSPGDRPTGELFF.

The rearrangement uses TRBV20-1 and TRBJ2-1; 7 bases agree with TRBD2. Per germline, CDR1 DFQATT and CDR2 SNEGSKA (reference sequence). The CDR3 sequence is 16 residues long. Losses at the gene ends were 1 base for V and 4 bases for J; bases not matched to a gene: 10. The CDR3 coding sequence is TGCAGTGCTAGAGCTGCAACGGCGGGGGTGTACAATGAGCAGTTCTTC. It encodes CSARAATAGVYNEQFF.

This chain joins TRBV5-1 and TRBJ2-3; D is possibly TRBD1 or TRBD2 (6 bases each). Trimming shortened V by 0 bases and J by 5 bases, and 10 bases separated the two germline ends. CDR1 and CDR2 from the germline V gene are SGHRS and YFSETQ. The CDR3 spans 14 residues. CDR3 DNA: TGCGCCAGCAGCTTGGAAAGGGGGGAAGATACGCAGTATTTT. Residues: CASSLERGEDTQYF.

This rearrangement joins TRBV6-1 to TRBJ2-3, with 11 bases identical to TRBD2. V shed 8 bases and J 1 base; nucleotides not matched to a gene: 8. The V gene's germline CDR1 is MNHNS and CDR2 SASEGT. The CDR3 runs to 16 residues. The CDR3 DNA reads TGTGCCAGCGGCCTAGCGGGGGGACCCCGCACAGATACGCAGTATTTT. Protein product: CASGLAGGPRTDTQYF.

This clonotype was seen ten or more times. The chain is built from TRBV9 and TRBJ2-3; the match to TRBD2 covers 12 bases. The germline gives CDR1 SGDLS, CDR2 YYNGEE. This CDR3 has 17 amino acids. J lost 0 bases, V lost 6 bases, and 8 bases had no gene match. CDR3 sequence (DNA): TGTGCCAGCACCGGACTAGCGGGGCTTACTAGCACAGATACGCAGTATTTT. Protein sequence: CASTGLAGLTSTDTQYF.

The gene calls are TRBV2 and TRBJ2-4; D tentatively reads TRBD1 or TRBD2 (5 bases each). Germline loops: CDR1 SNHLY, CDR2 FYNNEI. V lost 4 bases and J 2 bases, leaving 15 bases between the germline ends. The length of the CDR3 is 16 residues. CDR3 in DNA: TGTGCCAGCAGTGGGGGACGCCCCATCTCCAAAAACATTCAGTACTTC. Protein product: CASSGGRPISKNIQYF.

The chain employs TRBV12-3 or TRBV12-4 and TRBJ2-7; D unresolved. The CDR3 is made up of 13 amino acids. Between the trimmed V and J ends, which lost 5 bases and 6 bases, there was a span of 14 bases. In DNA form, the CDR3 reads TGTGCCAGCAGTGCCGGGCCTTTTCGCGAGCAGTACTTC. This translates into CASSAGPFREQYF.

This clonotype was seen ten or more times. This sequence joins TRBV12-3 or TRBV12-4 and TRBJ2-7, with a possible D match to TRBD1 (6 bases). The CDR3 consists of 13 residues. V lost 5 bases to trimming and J lost 5 bases, with 13 bases between them. The CDR3 nucleotides read TGTGCCAGCAGTAGACAGGTCGTGGACGAGCAGTACTTC. It encodes CASSRQVVDEQYF.

The chain recombines TRBV11-2 with TRBJ1-6, with D possibly TRBD1 on 6 matching bases. The CDR3 is 13 residues long. The germline V gene has CDR1 SGHAT and CDR2 FQNNGV. V was pared by 0 bases and J by 10 bases, with 7 bases between. CDR3 region: CASSLDRGSPLHF. For the CDR3, the DNA is TGTGCCAGCAGCTTAGACAGGGGCTCACCCCTCCACTTT.

This clonotype was observed a handful of times. This chain's CDR3 is CSVTPGLTYGYTF. The DNA of the CDR3 is TGCAGCGTTACACCTGGGTTAACTTATGGCTACACCTTC. The V call is TRBV29-1, the J call TRBJ1-2; D gene unclear. The CDR3 runs to 13 residues. Germline CDR1 reads SQVTM; CDR2 reads ANQGSEA. V lost 5 bases and J 5 bases, leaving 15 bases between the germline ends.

Comments on this clonotype: This could be a read error, since a much larger clone is one nucleotide away. This chain connects TRBV20-1 to TRBJ2-7; TRBD1 aligns across 9 bases. Germline V gives CDR1 DFQATT, CDR2 SNEGSKA (reference sequence). There are 14 residues in the CDR3. J gave up 3 bases and V 2 bases, and 5 bases lay outside the gene matches. The CDR3 loop is CSARRDRGIYEQYF. In DNA, the CDR3 is TGCAGTGCTAGAAGAGACAGGGGGATCTACGAGCAGTACTTC.

J is TRBJ1-5 and V is TRBV3-1; D is possibly TRBD1 (5 bases). The V and J ends lost 10 bases and 2 bases respectively, with 18 bases between them. There are 15 residues in the CDR3. Per germline, CDR1 LGHDT and CDR2 YNNKEL (reference sequence). The CDR3 bases are TGTGCCACCTCCCAAGATTCGGGGGGCAATCAGCCCCAGCATTTT. It is translated as CATSQDSGGNQPQHF.

The sample holds a few counts of this clonotype. V gene TRBV20-1 combines with J gene TRBJ2-1; TRBD1 matches 10 bases. The CDR3 is made up of 21 amino acids. The ends lost 1 base at V and 0 bases at J; junction bases unmatched: 18. The germline V gene encodes CDR1 DFQATT and CDR2 SNEGSKA (reference sequence). The CDR3: CSARALPGQGIGRGSYNEQFF. As DNA, the CDR3 is TGCAGTGCTAGAGCTCTCCCGGGACAGGGGATTGGTCGGGGCTCCTACAATGAGCAGTTCTTC.

This clonotype turned up a few times. The rearrangement joins TRBV28 to TRBJ1-6; 7 positions match TRBD1. The CDR3 consists of 14 residues. CDR1 and CDR2 (germline): MDHEN, SYDVKM. The junction had 8 bases not matched to a gene; V was cut back by 8 bases and J by 7 bases. CDR3 amino acids: CASARQGENSPLHF. The CDR3 DNA reads as TGTGCCAGCGCCCGACAGGGAGAAAATTCACCCCTCCACTTT.

This clonotype was seen repeatedly, ten times or more. This sequence joins TRBV9 and TRBJ1-3; 7 bases match TRBD1. This CDR3 comprises 16 residues. Germline-derived CDR1 and CDR2 are SGDLS and YYNGEE. J lost 2 bases, V lost 4 bases, and 9 bases had no gene match. The CDR3 reads CASSLRQGSAGNTIYF. The CDR3, as DNA: TGTGCCAGCAGCTTACGACAGGGAAGCGCTGGAAACACCATATATTTT.

The chain couples TRBV5-6 to TRBJ1-4; D gene unclear. The V end lost 1 base, the J end lost 5 bases, and 12 bases lay between the germline ends. This CDR3 is built from 15 residues. CDR1 is SGHDT, CDR2 YYEEEE, per germline. Here the CDR3 reads CASSLTAESNEKLFF. The CDR3 DNA reads as TGTGCCAGCAGCTTGACGGCGGAGTCAAATGAAAAACTGTTTTTT.

This clonotype was counted at least ten times. The chain combines TRBV12-3 or TRBV12-4 with TRBJ2-3; D is undetermined. V gave up 6 bases and J gave up 3 bases, with 4 bases separating them. CDR3 length equals 11 residues. CDR3 in DNA: TGTGCCAGCAGCCCGACAGATACGCAGTATTTT. Translated, it gives CASSPTDTQYF.

This clonotype showed up just a few times. The chain couples TRBV5-1 to TRBJ2-5; D possibly corresponds to TRBD2 (5 bases). There are 14 residues in the CDR3. Per germline, CDR1 SGHRS and CDR2 YFSETQ. The V end lost 5 bases, the J end lost 5 bases, and 16 bases lay between the germline ends. The CDR3 loop reads CASRVGGLDETQYF. The CDR3 coding sequence is TGCGCCAGCAGGGTCGGAGGATTGGATGAGACCCAGTACTTC.

The rearrangement uses TRBV27 and TRBJ1-5; 8 positions match TRBD1. The length of the CDR3 is 13 residues. Trimming removed 8 bases from V and 6 bases from J; junction bases left unmatched: 6. Germline CDR1 and CDR2: MNHEY and SMNVEV (reference sequence). CDR3 nucleotide sequence: TGTGCCAGCCAGGGGGCTGGTGGTCAGCCCCAGCATTTT. Translating gives CASQGAGGQPQHF.

This clonotype has ten or more counts. One end of the junction is discordant with germline, which a read error may explain. The chain couples TRBV7-7 to TRBJ2-2; D gene uncertain. Germline CDR1 SSHAT, CDR2 FNYEAQ (reference sequence). The CDR3 is made up of 14 amino acids. The CDR3 is CASSLNRFTGELFF. In nucleotides, the CDR3 is TGTGCTAGCAGCTTAAACAGATTCACCGGGGAGCTGTTTTTT.

This clonotype has a handful of counts. The V and J genes are TRBV29-1 and TRBJ2-7; no reliable D call. Trimming took off 2 bases at V and 3 bases at J, with 8 bases between the two ends. Looked up from germline, CDR1 is SQVTM and CDR2 is ANQGSEA. The CDR3 covers 12 residues. CDR3 protein: CSVESQLYEQYF. The CDR3 region has the DNA TGCAGCGTTGAATCTCAGCTCTACGAGCAGTACTTC.

There are many counts of this clonotype. The J gene is TRBJ2-5, the V gene TRBV7-2; D unclear. Trimming removed 1 base from V and 2 bases from J, with 14 bases in between. CDR1 is SGHTA and CDR2 is FQGNSA in the germline V gene. CDR3 length: 16 residues. The CDR3 DNA follows: TGTGCCAGCAGCTTAGTAGGAAGTTTAGGGCAAGAGACCCAGTACTTC. It codes for CASSLVGSLGQETQYF.

The rearrangement uses TRBV12-3 or TRBV12-4 and TRBJ2-3, with D hard to call. This CDR3 has 14 amino acids. Trimming pared 6 bases from V and 0 bases from J, leaving 10 bases between. The CDR3 DNA is TGTGCCAGCAGCTACACCCCCAGCACAGATACGCAGTATTTT. It translates to CASSYTPSTDTQYF.

This clonotype came up many times. This rearrangement joins TRBV12-3 or TRBV12-4 to TRBJ2-7; the match to TRBD1 covers 11 bases. J gave up 5 bases and V 1 base, and 1 base lay outside the gene matches. The CDR3 loop spans 14 amino acids. CDR3 in DNA: TGTGCCAGCAGTTTAGGGGGACAGGGGGACGAGCAGTACTTC. Translation gives CASSLGGQGDEQYF.